These 12 T cell receptor beta chains were all obtained from the same sample, sequenced in a study of shared clonotypes between healthy human individuals. TCRdb's copy holds only in-frame clones and misses some; the assay was immunoSEQ multiplex PCR. The table lists approximately 1,500,000 clones, around 98% of them singletons, with 0.4% to 0.55% in the top ten. Material for sequencing was naive CD4+ T cells sorted from blood. Sample subset: CD45RA+ positively selected. The receptors derive from a man younger than 40 in good health.

The chain combines TRBV28 with TRBJ1-2; D is unresolved. V lost 6 bases and J 6 bases, leaving 14 bases between the germline ends. Germline V CDR1 and CDR2: MDHEN, SYDVKM. The CDR3 contains 13 residues. The CDR3, as DNA: TGTGCCAGCAGAAGGGCCCCCTACGATGGCTACACCTTC. Translation gives CASRRAPYDGYTF.

V and J are TRBV12-5 and TRBJ2-1, with no clear D. The CDR3 has 11 residues. Germline assignment: CDR1 LGHNT and CDR2 FRNRAP. Between the trimmed V and J ends, which lost 1 base and 8 bases, there was a span of 3 bases. In DNA form, the CDR3 reads TGTGCTAGTGGTTTGGGGTATGAGCAGTTCTTC. Translation gives CASGLGYEQFF.

The rearrangement links TRBV9 to TRBJ2-3, with a possible D match to TRBD2 (5 bases). The CDR3 contains 16 residues. CDR1 and CDR2 from the germline V gene are SGDLS and YYNGEE. V lost 2 bases and J 10 bases, leaving 23 bases between the germline ends. CDR3 bases: TGTGCCAGCAGCGTTGCGGACTTAACTAGTTCTCCCCCGCAGTATTTT. It is translated as CASSVADLTSSPPQYF.

This rearrangement joins TRBV28 to TRBJ2-1; TRBD1 matches at 7 bases. Trimming cost V 4 bases and J 7 bases; bases outside gene matches: 10. The CDR3 runs 15 residues. CDR1 is MDHEN, CDR2 SYDVKM, per germline. CDR3 in amino acids: CASSSLDRVWNEQFF. The DNA of the CDR3 is TGTGCCAGCAGTTCCCTAGACAGGGTGTGGAATGAGCAGTTCTTC.

The chain couples TRBV11-2 to TRBJ2-7, with TRBD2 matching 14 bases. Germline-derived CDR1 and CDR2 are SGHAT and FQNNGV. The trim removed 4 bases at V and 4 bases at J, leaving 15 bases unmatched. CDR3 size: 19 residues. CDR3 in amino acids: CASSYTPGLAGAAFYEQYF. As DNA, the CDR3 is TGTGCCAGCAGCTATACTCCGGGACTAGCGGGAGCTGCCTTTTACGAGCAGTACTTC.

V gene TRBV7-9 combines with J gene TRBJ1-2; D remains unclear. Trimming pared 3 bases from V and 6 bases from J, leaving 11 bases between. CDR1 and CDR2 from the germline V gene are SEHNR and FQNEAQ (reference sequence). The CDR3 sequence is 13 residues long. CDR3 sequence: CASSFEAYNGYTF. As DNA, the CDR3 is TGTGCCAGCAGCTTCGAGGCTTACAATGGCTACACCTTC.

This chain links TRBV7-3 with TRBJ2-7; 8 bases agree with TRBD2. J lost 2 bases, V lost 5 bases, and 8 bases had no gene match. The CDR3 is 15 residues long. CDR1 SGHTA and CDR2 FQGTGA come from the germline V gene. CDR3 sequence: CASSGGVAGTYEQYF. As DNA, the CDR3 is TGTGCCAGCAGCGGCGGGGTAGCGGGGACCTACGAGCAGTACTTC.

The chain uses TRBV7-2 and TRBJ1-5; TRBD1 agrees at 8 bases. The CDR3 loop spans 15 amino acids. V was pared by 5 bases and J by 5 bases, with 8 bases of the junction left unmatched. Looked up from germline, CDR1 is SGHTA and CDR2 is FQGNSA. The DNA for the CDR3 is TGTGCCAGCAGCACCGGACAGGGATCGTATCAGCCCCAGCATTTT. As protein: CASSTGQGSYQPQHF.

On this clone: Other nucleotide sequences from this sample produce the same CDR3. The V call is TRBV5-1, the J call TRBJ2-7; D unclear. The CDR3 spans 14 residues. Germline lookup yields CDR1 SGHRS and CDR2 YFSETQ. V lost 4 bases and J lost 0, with 11 bases in between. This CDR3 is CASSPGDHSYEQYF. CDR3 in DNA: TGCGCCAGCAGCCCTGGGGATCACTCCTACGAGCAGTACTTC. The entire variable domain, with the rest obtained from reference TRBV5-1 and TRBJ2-7, is as follows: KAGVTQTPRYLIKTRGQQVTLSCSPISGHRSVSWYQQTPGQGLQFLFEYFSETQRNKGNFPGRFSGRQFSNSRSEMNVSTLELGDSALYLCASSPGDHSYEQYFGPGTRLTVT.

The J gene is TRBJ1-3, the V gene TRBV29-1, with 7 bases aligning to TRBD1. The CDR3 sequence is 14 residues long. J gave up 0 bases and V 1 base, and 0 bases lay outside the gene matches. Germline V gene data show CDR1 as SQVTM and CDR2 as ANQGSEA. CDR3 amino acids: CSVEGTGSGNTIYF. CDR3 sequence (DNA): TGCAGCGTTGAAGGGACAGGCTCTGGAAACACCATATATTTT.

The V and J genes are TRBV28 and TRBJ2-1; 8 nucleotides agree with TRBD2. The CDR3 totals 17 residues. Per the germline V gene, CDR1 is MDHEN and CDR2 is SYDVKM. Trimming cost V 3 bases and J 7 bases; bases outside gene matches: 14. CDR3 region: CASSFSIGGGRWNEQFF. The CDR3 DNA reads TGTGCCAGCAGTTTCTCGATCGGCGGGGGGAGGTGGAATGAGCAGTTCTTC.

The CDR3 region has the DNA TGCGCCAGCAGCTTGTTCCGGGACAGGGGTTGGAATGAGCAGTTCTTC. Translating it yields CASSLFRDRGWNEQFF. V and J are TRBV5-1 and TRBJ2-1; 10 nucleotides line up with TRBD1. Germline lookup yields CDR1 SGHRS and CDR2 YFSETQ. With V trimmed by 1 base and J by 7 bases, 8 bases remained unmatched. The CDR3 contains 16 residues. The full variable domain, rest sourced from reference TRBV5-1 and TRBJ2-1, is KAGVTQTPRYLIKTRGQQVTLSCSPISGHRSVSWYQQTPGQGLQFLFEYFSETQRNKGNFPGRFSGRQFSNSRSEMNVSTLELGDSALYLCASSLFRDRGWNEQFFGPGTRLTVL.